Presented here are 19 T cell receptor beta chains from one specimen sequenced in a study of blood T cells in healthy people across ages. The use of a sample-barcoded 5' primer and a J-beta primer mix characterized a second PCR of roughly 6 to 12 cycles. TCRdb ran MiXCR on the 5' RACE reads and lists one entry per CDR3 protein. The sample yields approximately 1.5 million distinct CDR3 sequences, under 55% seen once. Sequencing used blood. These receptors were collected from a woman aged 18-29 years in good health.

This clonotype has more than one count but fewer than ten. J is TRBJ1-1 and V is TRBV29-1, with no clear D. V was clipped by 4 bases and J by 0 bases, with 9 bases between them. Germline CDR1 is SQVTM and CDR2 is ANQGSEA. The CDR3 sequence is 13 residues long. The CDR3 sequence: CSVVDGLNTEAFF. The CDR3 DNA is TGCAGCGTTGTGGACGGATTGAACACTGAAGCTTTCTTT.

This clonotype was seen a few times. The chain carries TRBV9 and TRBJ2-3; D ambiguous. This CDR3 is 13 amino acids long. The V end was cut by 0 bases, the J end by 6 bases, with 8 bases between. Germline lookup yields CDR1 SGDLS and CDR2 YYNGEE. The CDR3 loop is CASSVAPRDTQYF. The DNA for the CDR3 is TGTGCCAGCAGCGTAGCTCCTAGGGATACGCAGTATTTT.

On this clonotype: At one boundary the junction diverges from the germline segment, which might be a read error. This chain connects TRBV27 to TRBJ2-7; D uncertain. This CDR3 is 14 amino acids long. CDR1 is MNHEY and CDR2 is SMNVEV in the germline V gene (reference sequence). The CDR3, as DNA: TGTGCCAGCTCTCCGATGAGTAGCTCCCACGAGCAGTACTTC. Translation gives CASSPMSSSHEQYF.

The rearrangement uses TRBV20-1 and TRBJ2-5; 10 bases match TRBD1. Trimming cost V 7 bases and J 1 base; bases outside gene matches: 6. This CDR3 region has 14 residues. CDR1 is DFQATT, CDR2 SNEGSKA, per germline (reference sequence). The CDR3 DNA reads TGCAGTGAGGGGGACAGGGGCTCCCAAGAGACCCAGTACTTC. It codes for CSEGDRGSQETQYF.

This clonotype was seen a handful of times. This chain links TRBV20-1 with TRBJ2-4; D is unclear. The better agreement between TRBJ2-7 and the DNA end casts doubt on the J call. This CDR3 has 12 amino acids. CDR1 and CDR2 (germline): DFQATT, SNEGSKA (reference sequence). As DNA, the CDR3 is TGCAGTGCTAGAGTTGCCAACTACGAGCAGTACTTC. It encodes CSARVANYEQYF.

The CDR3 is CASSLSGGPNIQYF. CDR3 coding DNA: TGTGCCAGCAGCTTATCAGGGGGTCCAAACATTCAGTACTTC. The V and J genes are TRBV9 and TRBJ2-5, with TRBD1 matching 7 bases. The J call may not be correct, given that the DNA end is closer to TRBJ2-4. The germline V gene encodes CDR1 SGDLS and CDR2 YYNGEE. This CDR3 contains 14 residues.

There are a few counts of this clonotype. The chain links TRBV7-9 to TRBJ2-5, with D perhaps matching TRBD2 (5 bases). V dropped 4 bases and J dropped 0 bases, with 9 bases sitting between them. CDR1 SEHNR and CDR2 FQNEAQ come from the germline V gene (reference sequence). The CDR3 sequence is 14 residues long. In nucleotides, the CDR3 is TGTGCCAGCAGCTCAGACGGGAACCAAGAGACCCAGTACTTC. The encoded protein is CASSSDGNQETQYF.

The V call is TRBV7-9, the J call TRBJ1-1, with TRBD1 identical over 9 bases. Germline V CDR1 and CDR2: SEHNR, FQNEAQ (reference sequence). CDR3 length: 14 residues. V dropped 5 bases and J dropped 6; count of bases not matched to a gene: 7. CDR3: CASSKRTGEPEAFF. In DNA form, the CDR3 reads TGTGCCAGCAGCAAAAGGACAGGGGAGCCTGAAGCTTTCTTT. Full variable domain (rest looked up from reference TRBV7-9 and TRBJ1-1): DTGVSQNPRHKITKRGQNVTFRCDPISEHNRLYWYRQTLGQGPEFLTYFQNEAQLEKSRLLSDRFSAERPKGSFSTLEIQRTEQGDSAMYLCASSKRTGEPEAFFGQGTRLTVV.

The chain employs TRBV28 and TRBJ2-1; 7 bases agree with TRBD1. The CDR3 length is 14 residues. The trim removed 6 bases at V and 7 bases at J, leaving 9 bases unmatched. CDR1 is MDHEN, CDR2 SYDVKM, per germline. CDR3 nucleotide sequence: TGTGCCAGCAGGAATCAGGGGGATAGGAATGAGCAGTTCTTC. Encoded protein: CASRNQGDRNEQFF.

This clonotype has a handful of counts. The chain recombines TRBV4-1 with TRBJ2-7, with unresolved D. The CDR3 contains 12 residues. Germline V CDR1 and CDR2: MGHRA, YSYEKL. The germline V and J ends were trimmed by 5 bases and 6 bases, with 11 bases remaining between them. CDR3 protein: CASSNILSEQYF. CDR3 bases: TGCGCCAGCAGCAATATTCTTAGCGAGCAGTACTTC.

The V gene is TRBV10-1, the J gene TRBJ2-1; 9 bases map to TRBD1. Germline V gene data show CDR1 as WNHNN and CDR2 as SYGVQD (reference sequence). The V segment lost 2 bases and the J segment 4 bases; nucleotides outside the gene matches: 6. The CDR3 runs 16 residues. The CDR3 DNA reads as TGCGCCAGCAGTGAGCCGGACAGGGGTAATTACAATGAGCAGTTCTTC. Protein sequence: CASSEPDRGNYNEQFF.

This clonotype was seen only a few times. V gene TRBV5-5 combines with J gene TRBJ2-1, with D possibly TRBD2 on 7 matching bases. Germline V CDR1 and CDR2: SGHKS, YYEKEE (reference sequence). The CDR3 sequence is 15 residues long. V lost 4 bases, J lost 0 bases, and 11 bases lay in between. The CDR3 loop reads CASSGGANSYNEQFF. CDR3 DNA sequence: TGTGCCAGCAGCGGGGGGGCGAACTCCTACAATGAGCAGTTCTTC.

The rearrangement uses TRBV9 and TRBJ1-5; D remains unclear. The CDR3 totals 15 residues. CDR1 SGDLS and CDR2 YYNGEE come from the germline V gene. V was pared by 0 bases and J by 7 bases, with 14 bases between. This CDR3 reads CASSVAPHGNQPQHF. The CDR3 bases are TGTGCCAGCAGCGTAGCACCCCATGGGAACCAGCCCCAGCATTTT.

The chain employs TRBV6-2 or TRBV6-3 and TRBJ2-7, with D perhaps given as TRBD1 or TRBD2 (5 bases each). V was shortened by 5 bases and J by 3 bases, with 11 bases between the two germline ends. Germline-derived CDR1 and CDR2 are MNHEY and SVGEGT. This CDR3 is built from 13 residues. Here the CDR3 DNA reads TGTGCCAGCAGTAGGGACCGCCTCTACGAGCAGTACTTC. Translated: CASSRDRLYEQYF.

The V call is TRBV4-1, the J call TRBJ2-1, with TRBD2 identical over 9 bases. Trimming took 3 bases from V and 8 from J; bases not matched to a gene: 17. This CDR3 is built from 18 residues. CDR1 is MGHRA, CDR2 YSYEKL, per germline. The CDR3 reads CASSQAAVGSGSSDEQFF. The DNA for the CDR3 is TGCGCCAGCAGCCAGGCCGCCGTTGGTAGCGGGAGTTCGGATGAGCAGTTCTTC.

The chain is built from TRBV20-1 and TRBJ2-4; 7 bases are shared with TRBD2. The J call may be incorrect, as the DNA end agrees better with TRBJ2-5. CDR3 length: 17 amino acids. Germline CDR1 is DFQATT and CDR2 is SNEGSKA (reference sequence). CDR3: CSARAPSGTYRQETQYF. CDR3 in DNA: TGCAGTGCTAGAGCCCCAAGCGGGACGTACAGGCAAGAGACCCAGTACTTC.

The gene calls are TRBV9 and TRBJ2-1; D is perhaps TRBD1 or TRBD2 (5 bases each). This CDR3 region has 16 residues. V was pared by 4 bases and J by 4 bases, with 18 bases between. The germline gives CDR1 SGDLS, CDR2 YYNGEE. The CDR3 reads CASSISGAASYNEQFF. As DNA, the CDR3 is TGTGCCAGCAGCATCTCCGGGGCTGCAAGTTACAATGAGCAGTTCTTC.

For the CDR3, the DNA is TGTGCCAGCAGCCAAGATCGGTGGGCATCTAACTATGGCTACACCTTC. This translates into CASSQDRWASNYGYTF. The rearrangement joins TRBV14 to TRBJ1-2; D gene uncertain. This CDR3 has 16 residues. The V gene lost 0 bases and the J gene lost 0 bases, with 11 bases spanning the gap. Germline V gives CDR1 SGHDN, CDR2 FVKESK.

V and J are TRBV5-1 and TRBJ2-1; D is ambiguous. V lost 1 base to trimming and J lost 0 bases, with 11 bases between them. The CDR3 is 16 residues long. CDR1 SGHRS and CDR2 YFSETQ come from the germline V gene. The CDR3 region is CASSLSELSSYNEQFF. DNA of the CDR3: TGCGCCAGCAGCTTGTCGGAGCTCAGCTCCTACAATGAGCAGTTCTTC.